This T cell receptor beta chain was identified during a study of cytomegalovirus exposure and HLA in healthy donors. Study as a whole: A preliminary data release comprised around 85 million unique TCRs obtained from HLA-typed donors.

As to this clone: Its antigen is still unknown.

Primers included in the PCR were 60 Vbeta and 13 Jbeta primers. Profiling relied on immunoSEQ multiplex PCR, and the TCRdb table lists in-frame clones only, not all of them. The sample gives under 200,000 clones, around 75% of which show up once; around 6% is in the top ten. This CDR3 comprises 16 residues. Germline V gene data show CDR1 as SGHAT and CDR2 as FQNNGV. Trimming removed 5 bases from V and 8 bases from J; junction bases left unmatched: 8. Study-wide results and limits: Three of the chains that were CMV-associated were confirmed in vitro to be specific for CMV antigens. A reported reduction in N-insertions relative to the approximately 640-donor mean was seen in an Asian-associated ancestry cluster in a later analysis.

The donors (healthy individuals) were bone marrow donors. Input material: PBMCs. This TCR was sampled from a woman in her twenties or thirties in good health and CMV-seropositive. The chain employs TRBV11-2 and TRBJ2-1; 14 bases match TRBD2. CDR3 amino acids: CASSGLGLAGVDEQFF. The CDR3, as DNA: TGTGCCAGCAGCGGGCTGGGACTAGCGGGAGTCGATGAGCAGTTCTTC.